What follows is one T cell receptor beta chain and its context. The data were taken from a study of shared clonotypes between healthy human individuals. Generated by immunoSEQ multiplex PCR, the TCRdb table keeps only in-frame clones and is missing some. This table has fewer than 850,000 clones, roughly 78% appearing once. Germline lookup yields CDR1 KGHSH and CDR2 LQKENI. V was shortened by 6 bases and J by 4 bases, with 7 bases between the two germline ends. The CDR3 runs 12 residues. This clonotype was sampled from a woman aged 25 to 45 in good health. Sequencing was carried out using memory CD4+ T cells sorted from blood. The subset denotes: CD45RA-negative fraction. The chain combines TRBV18 with TRBJ2-1; no clear D gene. The chain's CDR3 is CASSYSYNEQFF. The CDR3 nucleotides are TGTGCCAGCTCTTATAGTTACAATGAGCAGTTCTTC. Filled out from reference TRBV18 and TRBJ2-1, the complete variable domain reads NAGVMQNPRHLVRRRGQEARLRCSPMKGHSHVYWYRQLPEEGLKFMVYLQKENIIDESGMPKERFSAEFPKEGPSILRIQQVVRGDSAAYFCASSYSYNEQFFGPGTRLTVL.